Listed below are T cell receptor beta chains from one sample, sequenced in a study of graft-versus-host responses after intestinal transplantation. Antigen specificity for these receptors is unknown. The method was immunoSEQ multiplex PCR; TCRdb's version includes in-frame clones alone and lacks a portion of them. This sample carries approximately 77,000 clones, roughly nine tenths of them seen once, and the ten largest clones take roughly 0.37%. The sample in question was unstimulated CD4+ T cells sorted from spleen or lymph node cells, obtained before intestinal transplant. These receptors originate from a human donor who received an intestinal transplant. CDR3s leave out the opening cysteine and the closing phenylalanine or tryptophan. D genes are given only for firm matches.

d_gene,v_gene,CDR3aa
.,TRBV5-1,ASSRGLPLSTDTQY
TRBD2,TRBV6-1,ASRSSGTYEQY
.,TRBV5-1,ASSLQDNEQF
TRBD1,TRBV5-1,ASSPTRGTGSNEQY
.,TRBV6-1,ASSKGGTGNTIY
.,TRBV12-5,ASGPDYEGDGGYT
TRBD1,TRBV27,ASSPSRDRDGNTIY
.,TRBV5-1,ASSFKAQGYEQY
.,TRBV9,ASSVDGGSGNTIY
.,TRBV6-5,ASSSGQNTEAF
TRBD2,TRBV23-1,ASSQWGGETQY
.,TRBV11-2,ASSPGARGQETQY
.,TRBV6-1,ASSGRGLPIGYEQY
TRBD2,TRBV11-2,ASSNVLAGGPVNEQF